This TCR beta chain was documented in a study of early T cells in non-severe SARS-CoV-2 infection. Molecules of cDNA were individually given unique molecular identifiers that were attached to them. Each CDR3 protein is one row after TCRdb ran MiXCR on the 5' RACE reads. Here the sample spans 25,000 to 35,000 distinct CDR3 sequences, under 7.5% being singletons. J lost 9 bases, V lost 5 bases, and 4 bases had no gene match. Germline V lookup: CDR1 DFQATT, CDR2 SNEGSKA (reference sequence). The CDR3 length is 11 residues. This clonotype has a count of ten or more. The chain couples TRBV20-1 to TRBJ2-1; 7 bases agree with TRBD2. Sequencing was carried out using whole blood. The TCR was taken from an adult who was a healthcare worker with PCR-confirmed SARS-CoV-2 infection or an uninfected control (not recorded which). The CDR3 DNA reads TGCAGTGCTCGGGGGGTCACTGAGCAGTTCTTC. The encoded protein is CSARGVTEQFF.